What follows is one T cell receptor (beta chain) and its context. Germline trimming cut 2 bases from V and 2 bases from J; bases unmatched to any gene: 1. The CDR3 spans 14 residues. Germline CDR1 and CDR2: ENHRY and SYGVKD. The sample comes from a study of T cell responses to AZD1222 COVID-19 vaccine. Clones were read by immunoSEQ multiplex PCR, and TCRdb kept only the in-frame ones, dropping some. The sample lists about 140,000 clones; roughly 93% were seen once. The sequenced sample was peripheral blood, obtained on day 0 of MenACWY control vaccination. This TCR was recovered from an adult in good health. V gene TRBV10-3 combines with J gene TRBJ2-3; 7 bases fit TRBD2. The CDR3 bases are TGTGCCATCAGTGAGGGACTAGACACAGATACGCAGTATTTT. As protein: CAISEGLDTDTQYF.